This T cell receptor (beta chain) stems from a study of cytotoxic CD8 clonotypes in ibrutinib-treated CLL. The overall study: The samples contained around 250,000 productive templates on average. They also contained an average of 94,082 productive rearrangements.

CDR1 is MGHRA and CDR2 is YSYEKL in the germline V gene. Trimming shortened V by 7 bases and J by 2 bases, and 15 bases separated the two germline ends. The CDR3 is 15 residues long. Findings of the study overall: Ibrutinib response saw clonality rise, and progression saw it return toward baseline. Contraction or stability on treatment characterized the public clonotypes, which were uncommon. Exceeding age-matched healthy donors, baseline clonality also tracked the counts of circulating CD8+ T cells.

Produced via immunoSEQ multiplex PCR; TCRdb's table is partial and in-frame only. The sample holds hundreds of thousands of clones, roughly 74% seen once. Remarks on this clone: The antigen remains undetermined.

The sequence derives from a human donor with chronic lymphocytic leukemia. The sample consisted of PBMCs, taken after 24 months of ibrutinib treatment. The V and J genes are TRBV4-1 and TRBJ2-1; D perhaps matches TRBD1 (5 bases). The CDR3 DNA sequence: TGCGCCAGCACTGATAAAGGGGAAGCCTACAATGAGCAGTTCTTC. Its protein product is CASTDKGEAYNEQFF.